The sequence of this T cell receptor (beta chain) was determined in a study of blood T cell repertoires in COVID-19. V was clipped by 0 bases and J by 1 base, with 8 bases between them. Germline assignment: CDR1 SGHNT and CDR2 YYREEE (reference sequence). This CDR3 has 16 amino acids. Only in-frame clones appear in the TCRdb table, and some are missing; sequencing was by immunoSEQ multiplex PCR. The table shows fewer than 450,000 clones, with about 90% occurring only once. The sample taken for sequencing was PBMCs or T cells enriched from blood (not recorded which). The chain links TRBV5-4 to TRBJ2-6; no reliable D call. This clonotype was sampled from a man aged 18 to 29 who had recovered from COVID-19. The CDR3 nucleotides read TGTGCCAGCAGCTTGGATAGTGTGTCTGGGGCCAACGTCCTGACTTTC. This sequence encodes CASSLDSVSGANVLTF.